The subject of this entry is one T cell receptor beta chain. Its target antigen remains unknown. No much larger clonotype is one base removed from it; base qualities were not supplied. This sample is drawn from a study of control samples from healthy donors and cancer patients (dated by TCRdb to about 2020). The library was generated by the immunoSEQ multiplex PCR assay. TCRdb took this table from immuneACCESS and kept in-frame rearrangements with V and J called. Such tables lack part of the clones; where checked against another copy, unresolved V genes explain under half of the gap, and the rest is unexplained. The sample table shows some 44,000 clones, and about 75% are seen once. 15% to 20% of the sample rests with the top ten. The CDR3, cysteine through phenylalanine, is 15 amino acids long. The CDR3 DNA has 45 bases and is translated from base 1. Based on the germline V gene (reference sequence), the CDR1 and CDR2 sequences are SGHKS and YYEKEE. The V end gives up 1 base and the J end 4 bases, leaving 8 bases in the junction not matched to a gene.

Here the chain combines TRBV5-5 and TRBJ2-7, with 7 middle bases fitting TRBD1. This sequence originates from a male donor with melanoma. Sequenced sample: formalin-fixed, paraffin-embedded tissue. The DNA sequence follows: TGTGCCAGCAGCTTGAGGGGGAGACAGGGATACGAGCAGTACTTC. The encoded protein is CASSLRGRQGYEQYF. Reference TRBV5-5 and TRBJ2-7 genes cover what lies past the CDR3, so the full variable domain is DAGVTQSPTHLIKTRGQQVTLRCSPISGHKSVSWYQQVLGQGPQFIFQYYEKEERGRGNFPDRFSARQFPNYSSELNVNALLLGDSALYLCASSLRGRQGYEQYFGPGTRLTVT.